This T cell receptor beta chain was captured in a study of T-cell memory formation after mild COVID-19. CDR1 MNHEY and CDR2 SVGAGI come from the germline V gene. V trimming: 2 bases; J trimming: 6 bases; junction bases outside the gene matches: 10. The CDR3 runs 15 residues. TCR alpha and TCR beta cDNA libraries carrying sample barcodes and UMIs were produced by 5'RACE using constant-segment primers. TCRdb used MiXCR to reprocess the 5' RACE reads, holding one entry per CDR3 protein. This table has roughly 120,000 distinct CDR3 sequences, roughly 15% appearing once. Study outcomes and limitations: Later expanders leaned toward CD4+, whereas clones contracting from day 15 to 85 were balanced CD4/CD8. Largely, contracting CD4+ clones fell within CM and EM, and contracting CD8+ clones within EMRA. Whether second-wave clones peaking at day 37 were SARS-CoV-2 specific went unconfirmed.

Turning to this clonotype: The target antigen is unknown.

The V call is TRBV6-5, the J call TRBJ2-7; 7 bases agree with TRBD1. Specimen: PBMCs or a T cell subset sorted from them (not recorded which). This TCR came from an adult woman who had mild COVID-19 (a few samples of this study predate the infection). Cell type and time point are not known. Here the CDR3 reads CASSYMTGYRSEQYF. The DNA for the CDR3 is TGTGCCAGCAGTTACATGACAGGGTATCGAAGCGAGCAGTACTTC.